A selection of T cell receptor beta chains follows, all from one sample in a study of CD8+ T cells in alopecia areata. Using immunoSEQ multiplex PCR, the repertoire was profiled, and TCRdb retains in-frame clones only, with some absent. Here the sample spans about 200,000 clones, over 45% being singletons. The sample was CD4+ T cells sorted from blood, taken at week 24, from a patient treated with tofacitinib. The receptors were sampled from a human donor with alopecia areata. CDR3s include the opening cysteine and the closing phenylalanine or tryptophan. Each record gives: clone size, J gene, V gene, D gene, CDR3 DNA, CDR3 protein. A D gene is named only where the DNA matches it firmly. The listing skips clone size in some rows; elsewhere it reads once, few, many or a size class.

clone size: -; J gene: TRBJ1-1; V gene: TRBV19; D gene: TRBD1; CDR3 DNA: TGTGCCAGTAGTATACTAGCAGGGGGCACTGAAGCTTTCTTT; CDR3 protein: CASSILAGGTEAFF
clone size: -; J gene: TRBJ2-6; V gene: TRBV9; D gene: -; CDR3 DNA: TGTGCCAGCAGCGCGAAGCTGACCCGGGCTACTGGGGCCAACGTCCTGACTTTC; CDR3 protein: CASSAKLTRATGANVLTF
clone size: -; J gene: TRBJ2-6; V gene: TRBV28; D gene: -; CDR3 DNA: TGTGCCAGCAGAAAAAACGGTGGGGCCAACGTCCTGACTTTC; CDR3 protein: CASRKNGGANVLTF
clone size: -; J gene: TRBJ2-3; V gene: TRBV6-5; D gene: TRBD1; CDR3 DNA: TGTGCCAGCAGGCCCGGACAGGTCGGGGCAGATACGCAGTATTTT; CDR3 protein: CASRPGQVGADTQYF
clone size: -; J gene: TRBJ2-7; V gene: TRBV29-1; D gene: TRBD2; CDR3 DNA: TGCAGCGTTGAGGGAATAGCGGGTGAACCCTACGAGCAGTACTTC; CDR3 protein: CSVEGIAGEPYEQYF
clone size: -; J gene: TRBJ1-3; V gene: TRBV2; D gene: -; CDR3 DNA: TGTGCCAGCAGTTGGTCGCAGGGGCGAAGAAACACCATATATTTT; CDR3 protein: CASSWSQGRRNTIYF
clone size: few; J gene: TRBJ1-3; V gene: TRBV6-1; D gene: -; CDR3 DNA: TGTGCCAGCAGTGTCGAGGTTCGAGGGTACTCTGGAAACACCATATATTTT; CDR3 protein: CASSVEVRGYSGNTIYF
clone size: -; J gene: TRBJ1-2; V gene: TRBV6-1; D gene: TRBD1; CDR3 DNA: TGTGCCAGCAGAGAATCCGGGACAGCAATTTCTTATGGCTACACCTTC; CDR3 protein: CASRESGTAISYGYTF
clone size: once; J gene: TRBJ2-1; V gene: TRBV28; D gene: -; CDR3 DNA: TGTGCCAGCAGTCTCGACGTTCCCGTAGACAGTAATGAGCAGTTCTTC; CDR3 protein: CASSLDVPVDSNEQFF
clone size: -; J gene: TRBJ2-7; V gene: TRBV2; D gene: TRBD1; CDR3 DNA: TGTGCCAGCAGTGAGTCGGACAGGGGGCACTACGAGCAGTACTTC; CDR3 protein: CASSESDRGHYEQYF
clone size: -; J gene: TRBJ1-2; V gene: TRBV10-3; D gene: -; CDR3 DNA: TGTGCCATCAGTGCGACACGCGGGGGCTACACCTTC; CDR3 protein: CAISATRGGYTF
clone size: -; J gene: TRBJ2-1; V gene: TRBV30; D gene: -; CDR3 DNA: TGTGCCTCGATAGGTATCACCTACAATGAGCAGTTCTTC; CDR3 protein: CASIGITYNEQFF
clone size: few; J gene: TRBJ1-5; V gene: TRBV5-7; D gene: -; CDR3 DNA: TGTGCCAGCAGCTTGCAGGGAGGCTATCAGCCCCAGCATTTT; CDR3 protein: CASSLQGGYQPQHF
clone size: -; J gene: TRBJ1-1; V gene: TRBV25-1; D gene: -; CDR3 DNA: TGTGCCAGCAGTGAAAGGGCTGAAGCTTTCTTT; CDR3 protein: CASSERAEAFF
clone size: once; J gene: TRBJ2-4; V gene: TRBV29-1; D gene: TRBD1; CDR3 DNA: TGCAGCGTTGCCGTCAGACAGGGCCATGTAGGTCAAAACATTCAGTACTTC; CDR3 protein: CSVAVRQGHVGQNIQYF
clone size: -; J gene: TRBJ2-1; V gene: TRBV9; D gene: TRBD1; CDR3 DNA: TGTGCCAGCAGCGTAGACGGACAGGGGGGAAATGAGCAGTTCTTC; CDR3 protein: CASSVDGQGGNEQFF
clone size: few; J gene: TRBJ2-7; V gene: TRBV5-1; D gene: TRBD1; CDR3 DNA: TGCGCCAGCAGCCGGCGCGTAGGACAGGGTTCCTACGAGCAGTACTTC; CDR3 protein: CASSRRVGQGSYEQYF
clone size: -; J gene: TRBJ2-5; V gene: TRBV6-5; D gene: TRBD1; CDR3 DNA: TGTGCCCGTCAGGGGGCGCTTAGGGAGACCCAGTACTTC; CDR3 protein: CARQGALRETQYF
clone size: -; J gene: TRBJ2-2; V gene: TRBV5-6; D gene: TRBD2; CDR3 DNA: TGTGCCAGCAGCCTCCGGCGGGGAGGCGGGAGAGGTTACACCGGGGAGCTGTTTTTT; CDR3 protein: CASSLRRGGGRGYTGELFF
clone size: -; J gene: TRBJ1-2; V gene: TRBV28; D gene: -; CDR3 DNA: TGTGCCAGCAGTTCACGGGACCGTCACTATGGCTACACCTTC; CDR3 protein: CASSSRDRHYGYTF
clone size: -; J gene: TRBJ2-5; V gene: TRBV29-1; D gene: -; CDR3 DNA: TGCAGCGCCACCCGGGGCCTCGAGACCCAGTACTTC; CDR3 protein: CSATRGLETQYF
clone size: many; J gene: TRBJ1-1; V gene: TRBV19; D gene: -; CDR3 DNA: TGTGCCACCCGAACGCGCACTGAAGCTTTCTTT; CDR3 protein: CATRTRTEAFF
clone size: -; J gene: TRBJ2-7; V gene: TRBV5-4; D gene: TRBD2; CDR3 DNA: TGTGCCAGCAGCGTAAGGAGCGGGAGAGGCTACGAGCAGTACTTC; CDR3 protein: CASSVRSGRGYEQYF
clone size: -; J gene: TRBJ2-7; V gene: TRBV29-1; D gene: -; CDR3 DNA: TGCAGCGTTGAAGGGGGATTGGGCGGCACTACGTACGAGCAGTACTTC; CDR3 protein: CSVEGGLGGTTYEQYF
clone size: few; J gene: TRBJ1-2; V gene: TRBV7-2; D gene: -; CDR3 DNA: TGTGCCAGCAGCTCGACATTGCGGACCGGCTACACCTTC; CDR3 protein: CASSSTLRTGYTF
clone size: few; J gene: TRBJ2-3; V gene: TRBV7-2; D gene: -; CDR3 DNA: TGTGCCAGCAGCTTACTTACAGATACGCAGTATTTT; CDR3 protein: CASSLLTDTQYF
clone size: few; J gene: TRBJ1-3; V gene: TRBV28; D gene: TRBD1; CDR3 DNA: TGTGCCAGCAAGGGGGCTTACACCATATATTTT; CDR3 protein: CASKGAYTIYF
clone size: -; J gene: TRBJ2-7; V gene: TRBV6-5; D gene: -; CDR3 DNA: TGTGCCAGCAGTTCCCAAGCCGGGCAGTACTTC; CDR3 protein: CASSSQAGQYF
clone size: -; J gene: TRBJ1-1; V gene: TRBV7-9; D gene: -; CDR3 DNA: TGTGCCAGCGGTATTACAGGACCCGAAGCTTTCTTT; CDR3 protein: CASGITGPEAFF
clone size: -; J gene: TRBJ2-2; V gene: TRBV2; D gene: -; CDR3 DNA: TGTGCCAGTGGACCACAGGGATTCAACACCGGGGAGCTGTTTTTT; CDR3 protein: CASGPQGFNTGELFF
clone size: -; J gene: TRBJ1-5; V gene: TRBV4-1; D gene: -; CDR3 DNA: TGCGCCAGCAGCCAGCGCGGGGACCAGCCCCAGCATTTT; CDR3 protein: CASSQRGDQPQHF
clone size: -; J gene: TRBJ2-5; V gene: TRBV15; D gene: -; CDR3 DNA: TGTGCCACCAGCAGAGCAGAGACCCAGTACTTC; CDR3 protein: CATSRAETQYF